This is a list of T cell receptor beta chains from one sample in a study of blood T cell repertoires in COVID-19. TCRdb's copy holds only in-frame clones and misses some; the assay was immunoSEQ multiplex PCR. The sample holds 100,000 to 150,000 clones, 85% to 90% seen once. Sequences were obtained from peripheral blood. The receptors shown here come from an elderly man with active or convalescent COVID-19. The CDR3 runs from the conserved cysteine through the conserved F or W. D genes are given only for firm matches. Part of the rows lack a size; the others show once, few, many or a class for expanded clones.

CDR3 DNA: TGTGCCAGCTCACGATCCCTTGACAGGGGAGAGAACTATGGCTACACCTTC
CDR3 protein: CASSRSLDRGENYGYTF
J gene: TRBJ1-2
V gene: TRBV18
D gene: TRBD1
clone size: NA

CDR3 DNA: TGTGCCAGCAGCCAAGAAAGCACGCCTGGAAACACCATATATTTT
CDR3 protein: CASSQESTPGNTIYF
J gene: TRBJ1-3
V gene: TRBV4-2
D gene: NA
clone size: NA

CDR3 DNA: TGTGCCAGCAGTTGGGACAGGGATGGTGGCTACACCTTC
CDR3 protein: CASSWDRDGGYTF
J gene: TRBJ1-2
V gene: TRBV7-9
D gene: TRBD1
clone size: NA

CDR3 DNA: TGTGCCAGCAGTTACTCGAACCCAGGGGGCAAGGACGAGCAGTACTTC
CDR3 protein: CASSYSNPGGKDEQYF
J gene: TRBJ2-7
V gene: TRBV6-2/TRBV6-3
D gene: TRBD1
clone size: NA

CDR3 DNA: TGTGCCAGCAGCCCCGCAGGGAGGGGAATGAACACTGAAGCTTTCTTT
CDR3 protein: CASSPAGRGMNTEAFF
J gene: TRBJ1-1
V gene: TRBV7-6
D gene: NA
clone size: NA

CDR3 DNA: TGTGCCTGGAGCCTCTCCAGCTCCTACGAGCAGTACTTC
CDR3 protein: CAWSLSSSYEQYF
J gene: TRBJ2-7
V gene: TRBV30
D gene: NA
clone size: NA

CDR3 DNA: TGCGCCAGCAGCTTGGAACCGGTTATGAACACTGAAGCTTTCTTT
CDR3 protein: CASSLEPVMNTEAFF
J gene: TRBJ1-1
V gene: TRBV5-1
D gene: NA
clone size: NA

CDR3 DNA: TGTGCCAGCAGTGTGGCGGGAGGGCCAGGCTACAATGAGCAGTTCTTC
CDR3 protein: CASSVAGGPGYNEQFF
J gene: TRBJ2-1
V gene: TRBV6-4
D gene: TRBD2
clone size: NA

CDR3 DNA: TGTGCCAGCAGCTTAATGGGGGGGACTGCGTCAAATACGCAGTATTTT
CDR3 protein: CASSLMGGTASNTQYF
J gene: TRBJ2-3
V gene: TRBV7-9
D gene: TRBD2
clone size: NA

CDR3 DNA: TGTGCCAGCAGTTTCCGTCCCCCCTTAGACAGGGGGGCGGGCACTGAAGCTTTCTTT
CDR3 protein: CASSFRPPLDRGAGTEAFF
J gene: TRBJ1-1
V gene: TRBV27
D gene: TRBD1
clone size: few

CDR3 DNA: TGTGCCAGCAGCTTAGTGGGGCAGGGGGCTGGCTACACCTTC
CDR3 protein: CASSLVGQGAGYTF
J gene: TRBJ1-2
V gene: TRBV7-2
D gene: TRBD1
clone size: NA